This TCR beta chain is from a study of T cells expressing NK-cell markers. About the research overall: Sorted CD3+CD56+NKG2C+, CD3+CD56+NKG2C- and CD3+CD56-NKG2C+ T cells provided the TCR beta repertoires.

To note about this clonotype: The antigen is unknown.

Regarding the study as a whole: Five to seven of the donors carried dominant NKG2C+ clonotypes that took up 1.0-7.0% of their CD8+ T cells. Expanded clones of NKG2C+ T cells had an unclear HCMV specificity.

Production of TCR beta cDNA relied on 5'RACE template switching with UMIs. TCRdb reprocessed the 5' RACE reads and keeps a single row for each CDR3 protein, giving no DNA. The sample has some 390,000 distinct CDR3 sequences. The CDR3 runs 13 residues. Germline CDR1 is DFQATT and CDR2 is SNEGSKA (reference sequence). The chain joins TRBV20-1 to TRBJ1-4; TCRdb outputs TRBD1, but without DNA this stays unchecked. The sample taken for sequencing was blood T cells: a sorted CD56 or NKG2C T cell subset, CD4+ or CD8+ T cells, or bulk PBMC T cells (not recorded which). The receptor was derived from a woman in her forties or fifties in good health. CDR3 loop: CSASEDRGEKLFF.